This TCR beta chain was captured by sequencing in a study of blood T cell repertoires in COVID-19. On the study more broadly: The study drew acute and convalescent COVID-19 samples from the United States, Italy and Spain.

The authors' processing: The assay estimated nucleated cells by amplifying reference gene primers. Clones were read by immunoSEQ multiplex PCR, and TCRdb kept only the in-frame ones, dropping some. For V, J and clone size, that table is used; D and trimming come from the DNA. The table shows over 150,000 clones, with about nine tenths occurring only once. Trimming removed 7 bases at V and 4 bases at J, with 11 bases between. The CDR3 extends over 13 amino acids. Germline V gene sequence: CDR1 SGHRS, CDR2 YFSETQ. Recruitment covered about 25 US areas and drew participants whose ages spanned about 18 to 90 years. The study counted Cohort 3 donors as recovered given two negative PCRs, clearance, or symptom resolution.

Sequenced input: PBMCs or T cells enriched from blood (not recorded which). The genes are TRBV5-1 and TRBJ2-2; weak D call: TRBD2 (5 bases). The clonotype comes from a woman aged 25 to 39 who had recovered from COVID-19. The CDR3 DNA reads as TGCGCCAGCGTCGAGGGTCTCACCGGGGAGCTGTTTTTT. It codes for CASVEGLTGELFF.